The source of this T cell receptor (beta chain) is a study of siplizumab effects on memory and regulatory T cells. Study results and caveats: Proliferating siplizumab-culture Treg suppressive function went unconfirmed. Alloreactive sequences tracing back to unstimulated CD4+ memory cells were significantly reduced by siplizumab.

Trimming cost V 5 bases and J 0 bases; bases outside gene matches: 9. CDR1 and CDR2 (germline): SGHTA, FQGTGA. The CDR3 is made up of 16 amino acids. A word on this clone: Its cognate antigen is unknown.

Repertoires were generated with immunoSEQ multiplex PCR, while TCRdb's copy carries only in-frame clones and drops some. Among 100,000 to 110,000 clones listed, 91% were seen once. Sequenced input: CD4+ T cells sorted from blood. The J gene is TRBJ1-1, the V gene TRBV7-3; 7 bases agree with TRBD1. This receptor was obtained from a human donor in good health. The DNA for the CDR3 is TGTGCCAGCAGCGCCCAGGGGGGGCTCATGAACACTGAAGCTTTCTTT. Protein: CASSAQGGLMNTEAFF.